Listed below are T cell receptor beta chains from one sample, sequenced in a study of cytomegalovirus exposure and HLA in healthy donors. Profiled with immunoSEQ multiplex PCR; TCRdb holds only in-frame clones, not every one. Among about 110,000 clones, approximately 82% were seen once, and the ten largest hold 20% to 25%. The sample was PBMCs. The receptors stem from a man under 40 in good health and CMV-seropositive. CDR3s include the opening cysteine and the closing phenylalanine or tryptophan. D genes are given only for firm matches. Clone size is stated in some rows and not others, as once, few, many or a class when expanded.

cdr3_length,clone_size,j_call,v_call,d_call,cdr3_aa,cdr3_nt
15,few,TRBJ1-1,TRBV11-1,NA,CASSLDRGRSTEAFF,TGTGCCAGCAGCCTGGATAGGGGCCGGTCCACTGAAGCTTTCTTT
13,once,TRBJ1-5,TRBV18,NA,CASSRDNNQPQHF,TGTGCCAGCTCACGGGACAACAATCAGCCCCAGCATTTT
14,NA,TRBJ2-3,TRBV6-4,TRBD2,CASSKAGATDTQYF,TGTGCCAGCAGTAAAGCGGGAGCCACAGATACGCAGTATTTT
13,few,TRBJ2-7,TRBV5-1,NA,CASRAAGTYEQYF,TGCGCCAGCAGGGCGGCGGGGACCTACGAGCAGTACTTC
17,NA,TRBJ2-1,TRBV5-6,TRBD2,CASSLVGFAGGNNEQFF,TGTGCCAGCAGCTTGGTAGGCTTTGCGGGAGGGAACAATGAGCAGTTCTTC
15,NA,TRBJ1-1,TRBV4-2,TRBD1,CASSQEGQGDTEAFF,TGTGCCAGCAGCCAAGAAGGGCAGGGGGACACTGAAGCTTTCTTT
15,NA,TRBJ2-2,TRBV6-5,TRBD1,CASRVGQGATGELFF,TGTGCCAGCAGGGTGGGACAGGGGGCGACCGGGGAGCTGTTTTTT
13,once,TRBJ1-4,TRBV30,NA,CAWSGQTLKKLFF,TGTGCCTGGAGTGGACAGACACTAAAGAAACTGTTTTTT
16,NA,TRBJ2-1,TRBV27,NA,CASSVTGWGPRGEQFF,TGTGCCAGCTCTGTCACAGGGTGGGGGCCGAGAGGTGAGCAGTTCTTC
14,NA,TRBJ2-4,TRBV9,TRBD1,CASSAGQGENIQYF,TGTGCCAGCAGCGCCGGACAGGGTGAAAACATTCAGTACTTC
19,NA,TRBJ1-5,TRBV19,TRBD1,CASSAWTGDNFYSNQPQHF,TGTGCCAGTAGTGCTTGGACAGGGGATAACTTTTATAGCAATCAGCCCCAGCATTTT
14,NA,TRBJ2-1,TRBV7-2,NA,CASSLAALQGLAFF,TGTGCCAGCAGCTTAGCGGCCCTACAGGGTCTAGCGTTCTTC
14,NA,TRBJ2-3,TRBV2,NA,CASSWDISTDTQYF,TGTGCCAGCAGCTGGGACATCAGCACAGATACGCAGTATTTT
13,NA,TRBJ2-5,TRBV6-5,NA,CASTSPGGETQYF,TGTGCCAGCACCTCCCCCGGGGGAGAGACCCAGTACTTC
13,NA,TRBJ1-2,TRBV7-9,TRBD1,CASSHQGADGYTF,TGTGCCAGCAGCCACCAGGGGGCGGATGGCTACACCTTC
13,NA,TRBJ1-5,TRBV6-5,TRBD1,CASSRTGDQPQHF,TGTGCCAGCAGCAGGACAGGGGATCAGCCCCAGCATTTT
17,NA,TRBJ2-1,TRBV10-3,NA,CAISGPPSDAIRGEQFF,TGTGCCATCAGTGGGCCCCCGTCAGACGCTATTCGAGGTGAGCAGTTCTTC
11,NA,TRBJ2-7,TRBV11-2,NA,CASSPNCPQYF,TGTGCCAGCAGCCCCAACTGCCCCCAGTACTTC
15,few,TRBJ1-6,TRBV9,NA,CASSVASSYNSPLHF,TGTGCCAGCAGCGTAGCGAGCTCCTATAATTCACCCCTCCACTTT
15,NA,TRBJ2-2,TRBV5-4,TRBD2,CASSLPGGYTGELFF,TGTGCCAGCAGCTTACCGGGAGGGTACACCGGGGAGCTGTTTTTT
15,NA,TRBJ1-1,TRBV7-8,TRBD1,CASSVGQGGAPEAFF,TGTGCCAGCAGCGTAGGACAGGGGGGGGCCCCTGAAGCTTTCTTT
15,NA,TRBJ2-2,TRBV6-6,NA,CASTRSRRSTKELFF,TGTGCCAGCACCCGATCCCGCAGGTCCACCAAGGAGCTGTTTTTT
18,NA,TRBJ2-1,TRBV14,TRBD2,CASSPFGRAGGGHNEQFF,TGTGCCAGCAGCCCCTTTGGAAGAGCCGGGGGGGGGCACAATGAGCAGTTCTTC
17,NA,TRBJ1-2,TRBV18,TRBD1,CASSPFVGTAKTGGYTF,TGTGCCAGCTCACCTTTTGTCGGGACAGCGAAAACAGGGGGCTACACCTTC
16,NA,TRBJ1-2,TRBV5-1,NA,CASSVQADRTNYGYTF,TGCGCCAGCAGCGTTCAAGCGGACCGGACGAACTATGGCTACACCTTC
13,NA,TRBJ2-7,TRBV6-1,TRBD1,CASRQGVSYEQYF,TGTGCCAGCAGACAGGGGGTATCCTACGAGCAGTACTTC
14,NA,TRBJ1-6,TRBV10-2,TRBD1,CASTLTGEGSPLHF,TGCGCCAGCACCCTGACAGGGGAAGGTTCACCCCTCCACTTT
16,NA,TRBJ2-3,TRBV9,TRBD2,CASSKQGLAGGDTQYF,TGTGCCAGCAGCAAGCAAGGACTAGCGGGAGGAGATACGCAGTATTTT
14,once,TRBJ2-4,TRBV5-1,TRBD2,CASSLQGTGLNPYF,TGCGCCAGCAGCCTCCAGGGAACGGGACTAAACCCATACTTC
14,NA,TRBJ1-3,TRBV7-2,NA,CASSRDSSGNTIYF,TGTGCCAGCAGCCGAGACAGCTCTGGAAACACCATATATTTT
15,medium-sized,TRBJ2-6,TRBV2,NA,CASREGYSGANVLTF,TGTGCCAGCAGGGAGGGGTACTCTGGGGCCAACGTCCTGACTTTC
15,NA,TRBJ1-6,TRBV19,TRBD1,CASNPGQGAYSPLHF,TGTGCCAGTAACCCGGGACAGGGGGCCTATTCACCCCTCCACTTT
15,NA,TRBJ1-2,TRBV6-1,TRBD1,CASGRTGAGLYGYTF,TGTGCCAGCGGCAGAACAGGGGCTGGACTCTATGGCTACACCTTC
13,NA,TRBJ2-1,TRBV9,TRBD1,CASSVTGYGEQFF,TGTGCCAGCAGCGTGACAGGGTACGGTGAGCAGTTCTTC
11,NA,TRBJ2-5,TRBV18,NA,CASSPGGTQYF,TGTGCCAGCTCACCCGGGGGGACCCAGTACTTC
17,NA,TRBJ2-3,TRBV5-5,NA,CASSLYPVLANTDTQYF,TGTGCCAGCAGCCTTTATCCAGTTCTAGCAAACACAGATACGCAGTATTTT
15,few,TRBJ2-7,TRBV28,TRBD2,CASRSMRGLDYEQYF,TGTGCCAGCAGGTCCATGCGGGGACTAGACTACGAGCAGTACTTC
12,NA,TRBJ2-3,TRBV2,NA,CASSPSVGTQYF,TGTGCCAGCAGTCCATCAGTTGGTACGCAGTATTTT
16,NA,TRBJ2-1,TRBV27,NA,CASTNSGYHSYNEQFF,TGTGCCAGCACCAATAGCGGATATCACTCCTACAATGAGCAGTTCTTC
17,NA,TRBJ1-5,TRBV10-3,TRBD1,CAISGSRGTGGDQPQHF,TGTGCCATCAGCGGCTCCCGGGGCACAGGGGGCGATCAGCCCCAGCATTTT
15,NA,TRBJ1-5,TRBV19,TRBD1,CASRPDRGNNQPQHF,TGTGCCAGTAGACCCGACAGGGGAAACAATCAGCCCCAGCATTTT
14,NA,TRBJ2-7,TRBV5-1,NA,CASSLLSGGYEQYF,TGCGCCAGCAGCTTGCTATCAGGGGGGTACGAGCAGTACTTC
14,NA,TRBJ1-4,TRBV5-1,NA,CASRRDSGDEKLFF,TGCGCCAGCCGGCGCGACAGCGGGGACGAAAAACTGTTTTTT
13,NA,TRBJ2-2,TRBV7-8,NA,CASSFGQPGELFF,TGTGCCAGCAGCTTCGGACAGCCCGGGGAGCTGTTTTTT
13,NA,TRBJ2-7,TRBV19,NA,CASSISRSHEQYF,TGTGCCAGTAGTATCTCCAGGTCTCACGAGCAGTACTTC
13,NA,TRBJ2-2,TRBV29-1,NA,CSVDRANTGELFF,TGCAGCGTAGACAGAGCTAACACCGGGGAGCTGTTTTTT